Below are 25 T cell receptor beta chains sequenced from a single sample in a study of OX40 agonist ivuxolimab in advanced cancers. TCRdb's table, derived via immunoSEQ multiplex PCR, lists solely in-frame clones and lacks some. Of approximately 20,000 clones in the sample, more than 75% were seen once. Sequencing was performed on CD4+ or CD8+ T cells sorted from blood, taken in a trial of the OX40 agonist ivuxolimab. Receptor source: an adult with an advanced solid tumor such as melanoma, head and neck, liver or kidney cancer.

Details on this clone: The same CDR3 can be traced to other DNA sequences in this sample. Here the CDR3 DNA reads TGTGCCAGCAGCTTAGAAACGGGGATGGGGGAGCAGTACTTC. Its protein is CASSLETGMGEQYF. The V and J genes are TRBV7-6 and TRBJ2-7; TRBD2 is a possible D gene (5 bases). The germline V and J ends were trimmed by 1 base and 7 bases, with 14 bases remaining between them. The CDR3 covers 14 residues. Germline loops: CDR1 SGHVS, CDR2 FNYEAQ.

CDR3 in DNA: TGTGCCAGCAGTGAAGCGGGACAGGGCTTCTATGGCTACACCTTC. This sequence encodes CASSEAGQGFYGYTF. This chain links TRBV6-1 with TRBJ1-2; 9 bases are shared with TRBD1. V lost 0 bases to trimming and J lost 4 bases; unmatched junction nucleotides: 3. Looked up from germline, CDR1 is MNHNS and CDR2 is SASEGT. This CDR3 comprises 15 residues.

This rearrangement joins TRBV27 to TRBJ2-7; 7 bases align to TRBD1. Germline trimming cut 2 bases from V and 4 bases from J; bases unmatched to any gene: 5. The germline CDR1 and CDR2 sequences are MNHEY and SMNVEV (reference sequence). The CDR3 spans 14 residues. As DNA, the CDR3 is TGTGCCAGCAGTTTAAGGCAGGGGGTATACGAGCAGTACTTC. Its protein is CASSLRQGVYEQYF.

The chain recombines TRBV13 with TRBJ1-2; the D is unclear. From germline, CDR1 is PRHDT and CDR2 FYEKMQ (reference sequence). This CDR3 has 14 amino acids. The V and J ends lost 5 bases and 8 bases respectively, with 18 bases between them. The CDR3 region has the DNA TGTGCCAGCAGCCACCGTACGGGCGTTGACGGCTACACCTTC. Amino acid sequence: CASSHRTGVDGYTF.

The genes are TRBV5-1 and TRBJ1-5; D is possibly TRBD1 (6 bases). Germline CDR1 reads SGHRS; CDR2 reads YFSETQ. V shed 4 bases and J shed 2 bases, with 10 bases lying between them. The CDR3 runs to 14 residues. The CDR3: CASSPRGGNQPQHF. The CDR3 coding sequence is TGCGCCAGCAGCCCTAGGGGGGGCAATCAGCCCCAGCATTTT.

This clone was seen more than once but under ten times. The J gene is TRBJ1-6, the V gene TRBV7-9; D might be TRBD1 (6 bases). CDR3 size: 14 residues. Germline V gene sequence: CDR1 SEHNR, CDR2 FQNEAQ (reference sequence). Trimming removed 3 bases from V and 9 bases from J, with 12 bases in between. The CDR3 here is CASSFDRMISPLHF. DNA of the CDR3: TGTGCCAGCAGCTTCGACAGGATGATTTCACCCCTCCACTTT.

CDR3 sequence (DNA): TGTGCCAGCAAAGACAGGGCGCGGAGTGGCTACACCTTC. This gives the protein CASKDRARSGYTF. The J gene is TRBJ1-2, the V gene TRBV27; TRBD1 aligns across 7 bases. V shed 7 bases and J 7 bases; nucleotides not matched to a gene: 9. CDR1 is MNHEY and CDR2 is SMNVEV in the germline V gene (reference sequence). The CDR3 spans 13 residues.

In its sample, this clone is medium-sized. CDR3 in amino acids: CASSFRMVQSRGYGYTF. The CDR3 region has the DNA TGTGCCAGCAGCTTTAGGATGGTACAGTCCAGAGGCTATGGCTACACCTTC. V is TRBV7-8 and J is TRBJ1-2; no reliable D call. This CDR3 comprises 17 residues. Germline V CDR1 and CDR2: SGHVS, FQNEAQ. The V and J ends lost 3 bases and 4 bases respectively, with 21 bases between them.

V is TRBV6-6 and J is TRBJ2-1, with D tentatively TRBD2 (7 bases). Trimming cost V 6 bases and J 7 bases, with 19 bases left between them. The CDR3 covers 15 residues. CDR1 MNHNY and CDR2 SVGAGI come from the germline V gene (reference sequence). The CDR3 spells CASRPLGGQGNEQFF. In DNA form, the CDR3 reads TGTGCCAGCAGGCCGCTGGGGGGGCAGGGGAATGAGCAGTTCTTC.

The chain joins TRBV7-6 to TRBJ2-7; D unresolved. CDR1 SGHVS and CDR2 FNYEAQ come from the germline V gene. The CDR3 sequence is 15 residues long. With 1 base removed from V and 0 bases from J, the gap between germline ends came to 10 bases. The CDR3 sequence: CASSLEQAGSYEQYF. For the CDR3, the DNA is TGTGCCAGCAGCTTAGAGCAGGCAGGCTCCTACGAGCAGTACTTC. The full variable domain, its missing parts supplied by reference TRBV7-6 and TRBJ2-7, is GAGVSQSPRYKVTKRGQDVALRCDPISGHVSLYWYRQALGQGPEFLTYFNYEAQQDKSGLPNDRFSAERPEGSISTLTIQRTEQRDSAMYRCASSLEQAGSYEQYFGPGTRLTVT.

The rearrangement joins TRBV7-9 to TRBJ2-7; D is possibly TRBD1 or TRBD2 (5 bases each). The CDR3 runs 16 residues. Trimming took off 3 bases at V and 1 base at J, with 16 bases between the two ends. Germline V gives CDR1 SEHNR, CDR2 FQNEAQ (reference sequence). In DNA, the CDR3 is TGTGCCAGCAGCTTTGGAGGCCGGGGACGTTCCTACGAGCAGTACTTC. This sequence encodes CASSFGGRGRSYEQYF.

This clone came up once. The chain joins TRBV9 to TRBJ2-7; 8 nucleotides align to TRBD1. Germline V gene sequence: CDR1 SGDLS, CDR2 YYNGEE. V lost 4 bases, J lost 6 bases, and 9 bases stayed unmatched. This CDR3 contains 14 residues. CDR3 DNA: TGTGCCAGCAGCCCGGACAGGGATTTTTTCGAGCAGTACTTC. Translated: CASSPDRDFFEQYF.

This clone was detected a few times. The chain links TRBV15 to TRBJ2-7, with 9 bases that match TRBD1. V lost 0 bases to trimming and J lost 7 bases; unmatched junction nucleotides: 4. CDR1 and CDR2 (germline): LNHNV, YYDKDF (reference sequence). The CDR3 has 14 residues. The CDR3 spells CATSREQGAQEQYF. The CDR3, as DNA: TGTGCCACCAGCAGAGAACAGGGGGCCCAGGAGCAGTACTTC.

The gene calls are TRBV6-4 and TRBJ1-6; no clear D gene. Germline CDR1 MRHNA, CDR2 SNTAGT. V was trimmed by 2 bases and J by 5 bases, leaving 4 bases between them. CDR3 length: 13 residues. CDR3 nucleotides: TGTGCCAGCAGTGACAGGGATAATTCACCCCTCCACTTT. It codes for CASSDRDNSPLHF.

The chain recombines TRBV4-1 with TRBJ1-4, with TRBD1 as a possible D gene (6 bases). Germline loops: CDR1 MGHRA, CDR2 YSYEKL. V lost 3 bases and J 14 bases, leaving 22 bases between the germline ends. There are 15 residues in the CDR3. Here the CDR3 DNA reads TGCGCCAGCAGCCAGGACCGACAGGCCTTCGTGGATCTGTTTTTT. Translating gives CASSQDRQAFVDLFF.

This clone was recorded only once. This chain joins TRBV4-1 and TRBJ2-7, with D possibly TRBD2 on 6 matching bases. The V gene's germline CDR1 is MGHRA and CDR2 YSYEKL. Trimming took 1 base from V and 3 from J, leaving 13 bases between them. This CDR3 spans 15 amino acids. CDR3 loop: CASSQGKHGSYEQYF. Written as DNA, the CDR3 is TGCGCCAGCAGCCAAGGGAAGCACGGGAGCTACGAGCAGTACTTC.

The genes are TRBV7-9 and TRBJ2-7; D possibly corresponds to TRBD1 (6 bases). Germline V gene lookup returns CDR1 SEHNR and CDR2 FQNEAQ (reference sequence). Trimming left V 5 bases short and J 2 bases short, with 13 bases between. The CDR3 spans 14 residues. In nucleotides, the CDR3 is TGTGCCAGCAGCCATCGGGACACCGCCTACGAGCAGTACTTC. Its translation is CASSHRDTAYEQYF.

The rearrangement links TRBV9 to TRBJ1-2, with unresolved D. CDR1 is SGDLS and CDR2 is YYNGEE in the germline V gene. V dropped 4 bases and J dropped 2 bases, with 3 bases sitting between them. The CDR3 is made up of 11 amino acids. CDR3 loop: CASSTNYGYTF. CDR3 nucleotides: TGTGCCAGCAGCACGAACTATGGCTACACCTTC.

CDR3 protein: CASSSSGSADTQYF. The CDR3 DNA follows: TGTGCCAGCAGCTCTAGCGGGAGCGCAGATACGCAGTATTTT. The V and J genes are TRBV5-5 and TRBJ2-3, with 10 bases lining up with TRBD2. The CDR3 length is 14 residues. The V gene's germline CDR1 is SGHKS and CDR2 YYEKEE (reference sequence). V lost 3 bases, J lost 4 bases, and 2 bases stayed unmatched.

CDR3 protein: CASRGADTDTQYF. In nucleotides, the CDR3 is TGTGCCAGCAGGGGGGCAGACACAGATACGCAGTATTTT. The chain carries TRBV7-7 and TRBJ2-3; D may be TRBD1 (6 bases). Germline V gives CDR1 SSHAT, CDR2 FNYEAQ (reference sequence). V was pared by 6 bases and J by 2 bases, with 9 bases between. This CDR3 region has 13 residues.

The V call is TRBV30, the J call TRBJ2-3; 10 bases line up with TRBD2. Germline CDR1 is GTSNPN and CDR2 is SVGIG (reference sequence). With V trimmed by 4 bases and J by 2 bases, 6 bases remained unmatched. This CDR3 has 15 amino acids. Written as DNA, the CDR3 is TGTGCCTGGACGACTAGCGGGTACGCCACAGATACGCAGTATTTT. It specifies CAWTTSGYATDTQYF.

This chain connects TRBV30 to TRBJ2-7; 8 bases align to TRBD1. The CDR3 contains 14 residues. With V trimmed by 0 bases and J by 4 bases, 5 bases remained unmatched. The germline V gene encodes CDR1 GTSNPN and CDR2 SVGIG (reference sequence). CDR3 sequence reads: CAWSVSRGLYEQYF. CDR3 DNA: TGTGCCTGGAGTGTATCCAGGGGGCTGTACGAGCAGTACTTC.

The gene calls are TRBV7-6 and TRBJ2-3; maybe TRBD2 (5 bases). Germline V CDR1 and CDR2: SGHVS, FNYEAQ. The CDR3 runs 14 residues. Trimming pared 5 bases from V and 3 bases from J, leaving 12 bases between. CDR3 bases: TGTGCCAGCAGCCCCGGGATCGATACAGATACGCAGTATTTT. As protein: CASSPGIDTDTQYF.

The CDR3 DNA reads as TGCGCCAGCAGTAGCCGAGTGGGACCCTCCTACGAGCAGTACTTC. Translated, it gives CASSSRVGPSYEQYF. The J gene is TRBJ2-7, the V gene TRBV10-1; D is possibly TRBD1 or TRBD2 (5 bases each). Germline V gene data show CDR1 as WNHNN and CDR2 as SYGVQD (reference sequence). Trimming left V 5 bases short and J 0 bases short, with 14 bases between. The CDR3 loop spans 15 amino acids.

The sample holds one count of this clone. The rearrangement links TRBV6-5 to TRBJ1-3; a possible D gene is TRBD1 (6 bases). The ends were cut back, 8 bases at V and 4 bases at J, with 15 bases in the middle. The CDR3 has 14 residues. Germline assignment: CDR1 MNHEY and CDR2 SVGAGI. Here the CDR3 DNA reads TGTGCCAGCTTTTGGGGGCAAGGAGGAAACACCATATATTTT. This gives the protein CASFWGQGGNTIYF.